Listed here are 2 T cell receptor beta chains from one sample, sequenced in a study of cytomegalovirus exposure and HLA in healthy donors. The PCR contained 60 Vbeta and 13 Jbeta primers. Method: immunoSEQ multiplex PCR; TCRdb's copy keeps in-frame clones and lacks some. The repertoire includes 150,000 to 190,000 clones, roughly 80% of them detected once, and around 6.6% sits in the top ten. Sequenced: PBMCs. These receptors were obtained from a woman between 45 and 65 years old in good health and CMV-seropositive.

The rearrangement uses TRBV4-1 and TRBJ2-1, with 11 bases fitting TRBD1. This CDR3 is 14 amino acids long. The V gene's germline CDR1 is MGHRA and CDR2 YSYEKL. Trimming cost V 5 bases and J 7 bases; bases outside gene matches: 4. CDR3 sequence reads: CASSGQGATNEQFF. CDR3 nucleotides: TGCGCCAGCAGCGGACAGGGGGCGACGAATGAGCAGTTCTTC.

This clone showed up just a few times. The rearrangement links TRBV6-5 to TRBJ2-2, with 8 bases matching TRBD2. V gave up 0 bases and J gave up 3 bases; unmatched junction bases: 0. The CDR3 contains 15 residues. Germline loops: CDR1 MNHEY, CDR2 SVGAGI. The CDR3 loop reads CASSYSAGDTGELFF. CDR3 nucleotides: TGTGCCAGCAGTTACTCAGCGGGGGACACCGGGGAGCTGTTTTTT.